These 3 T cell receptor beta chains share one sample of origin, sequenced in a study of CD4 T cells in relation to SARS-CoV-2 and coronaviruses (dated by TCRdb to the early 2020s). Libraries were constructed by the immunoSEQ multiplex PCR assay. The immuneACCESS repertoire file appears here via TCRdb, limited to in-frame rearrangements. These files lack a portion of the clones; in checked studies, under half of the deficit traces to unresolved V genes, and the cause of the others is not known. The sample table contains about 22,000 clones; only one count was recorded for under 85% of them. About a sixth of the sample comes from the top ten. CD4+ T cells from unexposed donors were collected before the COVID-19 pandemic (2011-2018). Following 10 days of culture, the EasySep CD4+ T cell isolation kit was used to isolate CD4+ T cells. Which antigens these TCRs recognize remains unknown. The sequencing sample was made of CD4+ T cells from PBMCs, cultured in vitro. The source is a human donor in good health.

The rearrangement joins TRBV5-1 to TRBJ1-1; a possible D gene is TRBD1 (5 bases). V dropped 0 bases and J dropped 4 bases, with 13 bases sitting between them. CDR1 and CDR2 (germline): SGHRS, YFSETQ. The CDR3 sequence is 15 residues long. The CDR3 region has the DNA TGCGCCAGCAGCTTGGGTACTACAGGTGGCACTGAAGCTTTCTTT. Its protein product is CASSLGTTGGTEAFF.

In DNA, the CDR3 is TGTGCCAGTATCGCTAGCGGGAGAACCGGGGAGCTGTTTTTT. This translates into CASIASGRTGELFF. The V call is TRBV19, the J call TRBJ2-2; 10 positions agree with TRBD2. In germline, CDR1 is LNHDA, CDR2 SQIVND (reference sequence). Germline trimming cut 7 bases from V and 5 bases from J; bases unmatched to any gene: 4. The CDR3 is 14 residues long.

The CDR3 loop reads CARETSGRETQYF. The DNA for the CDR3 is TGTGCCAGAGAGACTAGCGGGAGGGAGACCCAGTACTTC. The chain uses TRBV2 and TRBJ2-5, with TRBD2 identical over 13 bases. CDR3 size: 13 residues. Germline CDR1 reads SNHLY; CDR2 reads FYNNEI. With 9 bases clipped from V and 5 bases from J, the junction kept 3 bases outside the gene matches.